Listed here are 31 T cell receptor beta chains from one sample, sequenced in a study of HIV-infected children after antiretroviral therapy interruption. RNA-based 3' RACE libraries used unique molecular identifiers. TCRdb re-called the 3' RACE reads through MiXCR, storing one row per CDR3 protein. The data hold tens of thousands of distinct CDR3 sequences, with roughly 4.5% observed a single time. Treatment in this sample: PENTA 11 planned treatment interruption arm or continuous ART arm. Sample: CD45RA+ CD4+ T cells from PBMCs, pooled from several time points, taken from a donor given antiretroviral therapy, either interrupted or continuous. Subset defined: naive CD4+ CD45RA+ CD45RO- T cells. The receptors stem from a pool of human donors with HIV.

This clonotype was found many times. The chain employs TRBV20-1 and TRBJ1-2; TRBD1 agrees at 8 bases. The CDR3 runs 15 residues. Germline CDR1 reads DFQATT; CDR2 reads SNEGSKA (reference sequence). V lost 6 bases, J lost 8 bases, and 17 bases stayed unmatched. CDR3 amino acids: CSALWGGTGHRGYTF. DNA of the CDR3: TGCAGTGCGCTCTGGGGGGGGACAGGCCACAGGGGCTACACCTTC.

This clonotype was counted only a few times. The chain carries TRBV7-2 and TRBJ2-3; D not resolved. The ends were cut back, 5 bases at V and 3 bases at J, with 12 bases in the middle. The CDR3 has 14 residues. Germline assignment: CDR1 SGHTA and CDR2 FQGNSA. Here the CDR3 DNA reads TGTGCCAGCAGCCTCAGCACCTTAACAGATACGCAGTATTTT. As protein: CASSLSTLTDTQYF.

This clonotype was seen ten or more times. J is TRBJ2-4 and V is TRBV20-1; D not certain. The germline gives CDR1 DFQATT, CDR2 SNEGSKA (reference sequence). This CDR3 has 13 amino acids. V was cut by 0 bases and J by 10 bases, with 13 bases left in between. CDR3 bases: TGCAGTGCTAGAGAAAGAGGCAATCGAATTCAGTACTTC. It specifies CSARERGNRIQYF.

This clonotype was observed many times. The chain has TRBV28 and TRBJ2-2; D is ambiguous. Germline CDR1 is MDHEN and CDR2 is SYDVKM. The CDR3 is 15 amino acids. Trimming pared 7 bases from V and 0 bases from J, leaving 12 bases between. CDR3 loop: CASNSPLTNTGELFF. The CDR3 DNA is TGTGCCAGCAACTCTCCCTTAACGAACACCGGGGAGCTGTTTTTT.

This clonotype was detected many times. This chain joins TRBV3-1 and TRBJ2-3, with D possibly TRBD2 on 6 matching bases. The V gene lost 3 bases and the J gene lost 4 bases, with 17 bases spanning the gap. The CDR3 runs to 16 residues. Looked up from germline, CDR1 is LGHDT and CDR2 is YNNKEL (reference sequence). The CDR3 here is CASSHLETSLADTQYF. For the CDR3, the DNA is TGTGCCAGCAGCCACCTAGAGACTAGTCTCGCAGATACGCAGTATTTT.

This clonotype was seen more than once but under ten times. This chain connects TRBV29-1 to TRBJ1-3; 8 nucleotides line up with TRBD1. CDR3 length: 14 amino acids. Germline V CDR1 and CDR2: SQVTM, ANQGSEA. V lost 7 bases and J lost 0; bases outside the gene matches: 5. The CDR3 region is CSAGQGISGNTIYF. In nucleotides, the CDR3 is TGCAGCGCCGGACAGGGTATCTCTGGAAACACCATATATTTT.

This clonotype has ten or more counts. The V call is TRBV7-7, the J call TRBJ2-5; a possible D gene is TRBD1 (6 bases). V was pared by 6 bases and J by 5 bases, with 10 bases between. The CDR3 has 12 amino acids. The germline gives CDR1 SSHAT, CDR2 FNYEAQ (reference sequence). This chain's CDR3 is CASRDQGETQYF. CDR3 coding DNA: TGTGCCAGCAGAGATCAGGGGGAGACCCAGTACTTC.

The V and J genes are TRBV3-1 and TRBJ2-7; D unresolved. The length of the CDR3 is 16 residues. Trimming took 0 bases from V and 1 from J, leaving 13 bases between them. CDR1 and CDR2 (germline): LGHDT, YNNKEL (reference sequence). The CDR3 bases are TGTGCCAGCAGCCAAGACAGGCGAAGTCCTTCCTACGAGCAGTACTTC. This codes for CASSQDRRSPSYEQYF.

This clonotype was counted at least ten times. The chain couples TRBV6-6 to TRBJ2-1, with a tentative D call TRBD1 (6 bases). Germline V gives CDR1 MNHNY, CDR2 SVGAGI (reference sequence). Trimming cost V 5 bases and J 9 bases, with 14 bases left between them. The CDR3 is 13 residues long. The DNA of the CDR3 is TGTGCCAGCAGTACCAACAGGGCGGGTGAGCAGTTCTTC. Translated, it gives CASSTNRAGEQFF.

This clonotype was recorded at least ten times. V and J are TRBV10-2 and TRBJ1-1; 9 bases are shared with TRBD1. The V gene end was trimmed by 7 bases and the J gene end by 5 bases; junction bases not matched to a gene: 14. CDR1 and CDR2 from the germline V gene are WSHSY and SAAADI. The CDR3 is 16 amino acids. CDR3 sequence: CASTDPFWTGATEAFF. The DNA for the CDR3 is TGCGCCAGCACTGATCCATTTTGGACAGGGGCGACTGAAGCTTTCTTT.

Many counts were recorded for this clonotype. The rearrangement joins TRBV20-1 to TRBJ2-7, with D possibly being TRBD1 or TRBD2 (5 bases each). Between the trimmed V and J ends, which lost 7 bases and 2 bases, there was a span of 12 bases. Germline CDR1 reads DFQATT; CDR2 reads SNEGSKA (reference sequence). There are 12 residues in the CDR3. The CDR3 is CSGRDGTYEQYF. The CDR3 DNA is TGCAGTGGTCGGGACGGAACCTACGAGCAGTACTTC.

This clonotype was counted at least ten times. CDR3 sequence: CASSPDISNQPQHF. CDR3 coding DNA: TGCGCCAGCAGCCCGGACATTAGCAATCAGCCCCAGCATTTT. The chain joins TRBV5-1 to TRBJ1-5, with D possibly matching TRBD1 (5 bases). Trimming stripped 4 bases from V and 0 bases from J, with 8 bases between. This CDR3 contains 14 residues. Germline CDR1 SGHRS, CDR2 YFSETQ. The full variable domain, its missing parts supplied by reference TRBV5-1 and TRBJ1-5, is KAGVTQTPRYLIKTRGQQVTLSCSPISGHRSVSWYQQTPGQGLQFLFEYFSETQRNKGNFPGRFSGRQFSNSRSEMNVSTLELGDSALYLCASSPDISNQPQHFGDGTRLSIL.

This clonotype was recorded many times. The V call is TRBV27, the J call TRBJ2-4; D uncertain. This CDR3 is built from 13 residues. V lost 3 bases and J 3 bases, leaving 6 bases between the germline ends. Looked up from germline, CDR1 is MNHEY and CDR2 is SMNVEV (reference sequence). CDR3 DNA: TGTGCCAGCAGTTTCTCCGGCAAAAACATTCAGTACTTC. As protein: CASSFSGKNIQYF.

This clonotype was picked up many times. The CDR3 DNA follows: TGTGCCAGCAGTAGGGACCCCCAAGTGACGCCCCAGCATTTT. This sequence encodes CASSRDPQVTPQHF. The chain uses TRBV6-1 and TRBJ1-5; perhaps TRBD1 as D (5 bases). Germline CDR1 is MNHNS and CDR2 is SASEGT. The length of the CDR3 is 14 residues. V was cut by 5 bases and J by 9 bases, with 17 bases left in between.

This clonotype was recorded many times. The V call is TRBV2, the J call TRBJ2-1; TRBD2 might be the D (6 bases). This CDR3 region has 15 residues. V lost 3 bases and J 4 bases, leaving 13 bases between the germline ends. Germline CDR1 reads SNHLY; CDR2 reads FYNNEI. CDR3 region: CASSDDSGAYNEQFF. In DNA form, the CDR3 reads TGTGCCAGCAGTGATGATAGCGGAGCTTACAATGAGCAGTTCTTC.

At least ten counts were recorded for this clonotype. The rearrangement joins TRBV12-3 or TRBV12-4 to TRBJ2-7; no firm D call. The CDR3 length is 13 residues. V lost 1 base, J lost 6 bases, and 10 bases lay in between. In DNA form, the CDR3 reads TGTGCCAGCAGTTTAGGCTCATCCCGCGAGCAGTACTTC. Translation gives CASSLGSSREQYF.

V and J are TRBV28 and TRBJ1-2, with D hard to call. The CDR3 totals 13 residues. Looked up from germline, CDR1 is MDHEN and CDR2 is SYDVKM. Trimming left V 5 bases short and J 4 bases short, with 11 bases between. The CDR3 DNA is TGTGCCAGCAGTCAAGAGAGGATCTATGGCTACACCTTC. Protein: CASSQERIYGYTF.

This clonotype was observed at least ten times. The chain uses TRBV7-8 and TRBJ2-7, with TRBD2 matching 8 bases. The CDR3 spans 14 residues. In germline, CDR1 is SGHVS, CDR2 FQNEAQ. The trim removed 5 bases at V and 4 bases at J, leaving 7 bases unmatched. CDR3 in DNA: TGTGCCAGCAGCCCCCCGCCGGGGGGGTACGAGCAGTACTTC. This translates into CASSPPPGGYEQYF.

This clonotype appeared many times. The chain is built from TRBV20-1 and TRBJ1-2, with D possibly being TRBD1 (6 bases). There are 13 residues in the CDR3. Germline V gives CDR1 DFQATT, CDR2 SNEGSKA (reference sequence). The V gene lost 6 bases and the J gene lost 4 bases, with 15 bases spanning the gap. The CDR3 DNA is TGCAGTGCCTTCTTGGGGACATCCTATGGCTACACCTTC. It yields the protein CSAFLGTSYGYTF.

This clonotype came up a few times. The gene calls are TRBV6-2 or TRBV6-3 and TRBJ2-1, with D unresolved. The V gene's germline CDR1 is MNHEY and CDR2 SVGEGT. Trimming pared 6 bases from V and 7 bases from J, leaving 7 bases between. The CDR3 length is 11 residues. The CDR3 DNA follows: TGTGCCAGCAGCCTCATGAATGAGCAGTTCTTC. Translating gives CASSLMNEQFF.

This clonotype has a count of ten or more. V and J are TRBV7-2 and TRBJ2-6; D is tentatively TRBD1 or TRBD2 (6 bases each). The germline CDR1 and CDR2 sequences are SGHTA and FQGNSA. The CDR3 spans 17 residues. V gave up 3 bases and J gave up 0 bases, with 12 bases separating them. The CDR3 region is CASSFTGALSGANVLTF. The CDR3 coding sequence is TGTGCCAGCAGCTTTACGGGGGCTCTCTCTGGGGCCAACGTCCTGACTTTC. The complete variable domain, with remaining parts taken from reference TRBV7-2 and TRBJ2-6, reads GAGVSQSPSNKVTEKGKDVELRCDPISGHTALYWYRQSLGQGLEFLIYFQGNSAPDKSGLPSDRFSAERTGGSVSTLTIQRTQQEDSAVYLCASSFTGALSGANVLTFGAGSRLTVL.

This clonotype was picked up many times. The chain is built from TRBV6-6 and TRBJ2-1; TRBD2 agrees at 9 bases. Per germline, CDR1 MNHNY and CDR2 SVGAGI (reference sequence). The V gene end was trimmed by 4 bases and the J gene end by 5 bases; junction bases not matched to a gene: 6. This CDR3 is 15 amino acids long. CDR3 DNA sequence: TGTGCCAGCAGTTCCGGGACTAGCACCCACAATGAGCAGTTCTTC. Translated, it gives CASSSGTSTHNEQFF.

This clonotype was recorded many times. The CDR3 bases are TGTGCCAGCACCCCGGAGGTATACGGAAACACCATATATTTT. It specifies CASTPEVYGNTIYF. The chain recombines TRBV6-1 with TRBJ1-3, with unresolved D. Trimming left V 7 bases short and J 4 bases short, with 14 bases between. The CDR3 is 14 amino acids. CDR1 is MNHNS, CDR2 SASEGT, per germline.

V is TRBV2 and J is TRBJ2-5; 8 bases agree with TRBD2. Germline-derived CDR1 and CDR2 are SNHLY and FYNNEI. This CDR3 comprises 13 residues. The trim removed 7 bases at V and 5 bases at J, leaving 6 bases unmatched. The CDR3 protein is CASNDGGAETQYF. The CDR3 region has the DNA TGTGCCAGCAATGACGGGGGGGCGGAGACCCAGTACTTC.

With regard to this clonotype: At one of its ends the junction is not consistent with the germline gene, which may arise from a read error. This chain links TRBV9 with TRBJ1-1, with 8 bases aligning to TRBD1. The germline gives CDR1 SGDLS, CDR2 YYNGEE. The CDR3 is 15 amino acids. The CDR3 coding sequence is TGTGCCGGCAGCGTTGGGGACAGGCTGAACACTGAAGCTTTCTTT. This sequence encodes CAGSVGDRLNTEAFF. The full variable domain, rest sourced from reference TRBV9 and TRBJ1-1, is DSGVTQTPKHLITATGQRVTLRCSPRSGDLSVYWYQQSLDQGLQFLIQYYNGEERAKGNILERFSAQQFPDLHSELNLSSLELGDSALYFCAGSVGDRLNTEAFFGQGTRLTVV.

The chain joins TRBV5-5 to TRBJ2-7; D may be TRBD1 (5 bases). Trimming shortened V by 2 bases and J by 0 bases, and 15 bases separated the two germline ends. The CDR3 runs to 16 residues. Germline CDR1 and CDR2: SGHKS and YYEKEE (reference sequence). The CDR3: CASSFYGHTSSYEQYF. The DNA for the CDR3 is TGTGCCAGCAGCTTTTACGGACATACGAGCTCCTACGAGCAGTACTTC.

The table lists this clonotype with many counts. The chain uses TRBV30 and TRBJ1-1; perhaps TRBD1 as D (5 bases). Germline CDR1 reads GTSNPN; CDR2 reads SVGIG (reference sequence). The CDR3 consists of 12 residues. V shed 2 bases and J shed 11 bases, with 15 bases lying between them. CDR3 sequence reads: CAWSHSPGRAFF. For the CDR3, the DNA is TGTGCCTGGAGTCACAGCCCGGGGCGGGCTTTCTTT.

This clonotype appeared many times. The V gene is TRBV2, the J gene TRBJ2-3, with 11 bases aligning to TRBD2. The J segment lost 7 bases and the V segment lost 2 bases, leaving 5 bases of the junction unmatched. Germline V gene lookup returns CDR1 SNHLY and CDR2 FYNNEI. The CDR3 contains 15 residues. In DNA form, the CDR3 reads TGTGCCAGCAGTGAATTAGCGGGGGGGCCACATACGCAGTATTTT. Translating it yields CASSELAGGPHTQYF.

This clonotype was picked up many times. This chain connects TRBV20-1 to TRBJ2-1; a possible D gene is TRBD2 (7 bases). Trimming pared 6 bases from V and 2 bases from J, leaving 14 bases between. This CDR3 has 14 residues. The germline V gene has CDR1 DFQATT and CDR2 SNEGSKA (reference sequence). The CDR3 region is CSAALGGPYNEQFF. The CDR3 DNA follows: TGCAGTGCCGCCTTGGGGGGGCCCTACAATGAGCAGTTCTTC.

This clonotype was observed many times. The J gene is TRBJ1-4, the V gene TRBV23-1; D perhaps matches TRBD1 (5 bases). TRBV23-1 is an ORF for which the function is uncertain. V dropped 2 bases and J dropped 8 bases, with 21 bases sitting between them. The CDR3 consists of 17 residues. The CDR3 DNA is TGCGCCAGCAGTCAAACTCACAGTCAGGGAGTCTGCGAAAAACTGTTTTTT. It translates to CASSQTHSQGVCEKLFF.

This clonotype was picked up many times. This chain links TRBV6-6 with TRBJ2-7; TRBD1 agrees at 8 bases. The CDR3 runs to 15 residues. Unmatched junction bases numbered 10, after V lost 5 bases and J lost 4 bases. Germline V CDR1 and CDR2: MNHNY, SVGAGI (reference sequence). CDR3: CASSDTQGASYEQYF. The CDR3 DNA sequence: TGTGCCAGCAGTGACACGCAGGGGGCAAGTTACGAGCAGTACTTC.